This paragraph reports one TCR beta chain. The CDR3 covers 18 residues. The J segment lost 3 bases and the V segment lost 3 bases, leaving 10 bases of the junction unmatched. Germline CDR1 and CDR2: SGHDT and YYEEEE. The sample comes from a study of blood T cell repertoires in COVID-19. Study as a whole: Sites across the United States, Italy and Spain contributed samples from acute and convalescent COVID-19.

This table comes from immunoSEQ multiplex PCR, and its TCRdb copy is limited to in-frame clones, with some not included. The sample contains more than 200,000 clones, around 80% of which appear only once. Source material: peripheral blood. This clonotype was obtained from a woman aged 80 or older with COVID-19, enrolled during active disease. The rearrangement joins TRBV5-6 to TRBJ2-1; 12 positions match TRBD2. The CDR3 reads CASSYNPGLAGHYNEQFF. As DNA, the CDR3 is TGTGCCAGCAGCTATAATCCGGGACTAGCGGGCCACTACAATGAGCAGTTCTTC.